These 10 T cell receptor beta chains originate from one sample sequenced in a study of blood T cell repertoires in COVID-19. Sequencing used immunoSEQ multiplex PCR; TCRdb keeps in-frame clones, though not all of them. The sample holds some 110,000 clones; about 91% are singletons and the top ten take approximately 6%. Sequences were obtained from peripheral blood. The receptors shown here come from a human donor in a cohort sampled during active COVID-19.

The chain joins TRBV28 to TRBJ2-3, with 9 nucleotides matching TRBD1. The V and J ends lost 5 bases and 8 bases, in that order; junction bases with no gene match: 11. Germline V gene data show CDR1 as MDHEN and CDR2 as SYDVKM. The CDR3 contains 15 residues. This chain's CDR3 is CASSPGGQGLGTQYF. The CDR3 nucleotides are TGTGCCAGCAGTCCCGGGGGACAGGGTCTAGGTACGCAGTATTTT.

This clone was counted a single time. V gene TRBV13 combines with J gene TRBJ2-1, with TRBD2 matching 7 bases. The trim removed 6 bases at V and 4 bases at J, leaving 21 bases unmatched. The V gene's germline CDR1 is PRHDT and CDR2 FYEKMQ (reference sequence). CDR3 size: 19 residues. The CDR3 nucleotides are TGTGCCAGCAGTTACGAGCAAGTGGGAGGGCCAAAGTGGTACAATGAGCAGTTCTTC. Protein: CASSYEQVGGPKWYNEQFF.

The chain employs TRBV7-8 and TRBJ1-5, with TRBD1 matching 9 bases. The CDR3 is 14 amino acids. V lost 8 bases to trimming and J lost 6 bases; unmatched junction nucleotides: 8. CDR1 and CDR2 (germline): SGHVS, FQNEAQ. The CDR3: CASSGTGLGQPQHF. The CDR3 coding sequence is TGTGCCAGCTCCGGGACAGGGTTAGGTCAGCCCCAGCATTTT.

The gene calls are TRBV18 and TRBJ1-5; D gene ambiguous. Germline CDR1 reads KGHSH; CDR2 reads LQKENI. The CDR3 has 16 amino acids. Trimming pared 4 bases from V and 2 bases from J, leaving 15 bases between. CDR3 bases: TGTGCCAGCTCACTGGGAGGAGGTGTGGGCAATCAGCCCCAGCATTTT. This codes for CASSLGGGVGNQPQHF.

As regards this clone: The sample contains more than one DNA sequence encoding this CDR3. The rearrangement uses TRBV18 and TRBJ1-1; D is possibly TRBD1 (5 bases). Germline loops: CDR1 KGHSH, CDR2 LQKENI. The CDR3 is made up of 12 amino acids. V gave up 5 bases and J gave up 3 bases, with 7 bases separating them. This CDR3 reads CASSAGDTEAFF. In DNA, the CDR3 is TGTGCCAGCTCAGCGGGGGACACTGAAGCTTTCTTT.

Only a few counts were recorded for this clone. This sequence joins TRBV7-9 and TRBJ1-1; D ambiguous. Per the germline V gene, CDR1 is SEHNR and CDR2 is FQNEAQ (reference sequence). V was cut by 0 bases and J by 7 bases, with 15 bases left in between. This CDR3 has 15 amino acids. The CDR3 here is CASSLALGPSYEAFF. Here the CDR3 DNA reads TGTGCCAGCAGCTTAGCGCTGGGCCCCTCTTATGAAGCTTTCTTT.

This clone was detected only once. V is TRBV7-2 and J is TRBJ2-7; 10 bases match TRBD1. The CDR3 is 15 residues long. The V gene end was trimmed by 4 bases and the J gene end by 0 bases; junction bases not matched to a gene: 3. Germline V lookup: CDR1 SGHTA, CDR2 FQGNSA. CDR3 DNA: TGTGCCAGCAGCTGGGGACAGGGGCCCTCCTACGAGCAGTACTTC. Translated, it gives CASSWGQGPSYEQYF.

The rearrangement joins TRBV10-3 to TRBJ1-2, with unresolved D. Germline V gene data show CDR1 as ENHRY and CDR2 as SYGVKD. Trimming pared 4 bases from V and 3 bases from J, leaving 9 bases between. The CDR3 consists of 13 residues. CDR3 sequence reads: CAISVAEDYGYTF. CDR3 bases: TGTGCCATCAGTGTGGCAGAAGACTATGGCTACACCTTC.

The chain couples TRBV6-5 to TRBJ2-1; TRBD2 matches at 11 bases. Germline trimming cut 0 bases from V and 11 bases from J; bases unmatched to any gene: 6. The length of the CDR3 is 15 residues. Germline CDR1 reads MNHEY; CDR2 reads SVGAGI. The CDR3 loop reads CASSYSGLAVYQQFF. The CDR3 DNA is TGTGCCAGCAGTTACTCGGGACTAGCGGTCTATCAGCAGTTCTTC.

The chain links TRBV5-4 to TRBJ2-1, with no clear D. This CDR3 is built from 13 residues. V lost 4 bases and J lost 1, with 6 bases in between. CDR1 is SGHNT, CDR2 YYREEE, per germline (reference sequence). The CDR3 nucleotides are TGTGCCAGCAGCCCTTATTCCTACAATGAGCAGTTCTTC. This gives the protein CASSPYSYNEQFF.